The 9 T cell receptor beta chains presented below share a single source sample, sequenced in a study of T cell changes during pregnancy in multiple sclerosis. Using immunoSEQ multiplex PCR, the repertoire was profiled, and TCRdb retains in-frame clones only, with some absent. In the table there are 55,000 to 85,000 clones, about 91% of which are singletons. This specimen was peripheral blood, taken after pregnancy. The source is a female donor with multiple sclerosis, enrolled in a pregnancy study.

The chain carries TRBV29-1 and TRBJ1-2, with 7 bases identical to TRBD1. The length of the CDR3 is 13 residues. The junction had 7 bases not matched to a gene; V was cut back by 6 bases and J by 3 bases. In germline, CDR1 is SQVTM, CDR2 ANQGSEA. The CDR3 DNA sequence: TGCAGCGTACACAGGGGTAGCTACTATGGCTACACCTTC. Its translation: CSVHRGSYYGYTF.

The CDR3 spells CASNPGPGNTIYF. The CDR3 nucleotides read TGTGCCAGCAACCCAGGGCCTGGAAACACCATATATTTT. This chain uses TRBV6-1 with TRBJ1-3, with D possibly TRBD1 on 5 matching bases. Deletions cut 7 bases from V and 2 bases from J, with 9 bases between. Germline V CDR1 and CDR2: MNHNS, SASEGT. The CDR3 has 13 residues.

The V gene is TRBV29-1, the J gene TRBJ2-3; TRBD2 aligns across 10 bases. Germline V gene data show CDR1 as SQVTM and CDR2 as ANQGSEA. With V trimmed by 2 bases and J by 1 base, 3 bases remained unmatched. This CDR3 region has 15 residues. The CDR3 spells CSVEIGTSGTDTQYF. The CDR3 nucleotides read TGCAGCGTTGAAATTGGGACTAGCGGCACAGATACGCAGTATTTT.

The chain employs TRBV7-2 and TRBJ1-2; 7 bases align to TRBD1. There are 15 residues in the CDR3. Germline V gene lookup returns CDR1 SGHTA and CDR2 FQGNSA. The V and J ends lost 6 bases and 2 bases, in that order; junction bases with no gene match: 9. CDR3 in DNA: TGTGCCAGCAGTCAAGGGGGCAGGGGCAACTATGGCTACACCTTC. Amino acid sequence: CASSQGGRGNYGYTF.

V gene TRBV30 combines with J gene TRBJ2-3; tentatively, D is TRBD1 (5 bases). Per germline, CDR1 GTSNPN and CDR2 SVGIG (reference sequence). This CDR3 has 13 amino acids. Trimming removed 1 base at V and 6 bases at J, with 11 bases between. The CDR3 reads CAWSEGISDTQYF. For the CDR3, the DNA is TGTGCCTGGAGTGAGGGGATTTCCGATACGCAGTATTTT.

The chain recombines TRBV4-1 with TRBJ2-7, with 10 bases identical to TRBD2. This CDR3 is 17 amino acids long. The V gene's germline CDR1 is MGHRA and CDR2 YSYEKL. V was pared by 1 base and J by 2 bases, with 8 bases of the junction left unmatched. The CDR3 DNA reads as TGCGCCAGCAGCCAAGGTGGAGCGGGAGGGCCCCCCTACGAGCAGTACTTC. Translation: CASSQGGAGGPPYEQYF.

The chain combines TRBV4-3 with TRBJ2-3, with D maybe TRBD2 (6 bases). The germline CDR1 and CDR2 sequences are LGHNA and YSLEER. The CDR3 covers 15 residues. Trimming took off 7 bases at V and 2 bases at J, with 16 bases between the two ends. In DNA, the CDR3 is TGCGCCAGCACCCCCGGGGACTTCGACACAGATACGCAGTATTTT. Amino acids: CASTPGDFDTDTQYF.

The chain couples TRBV5-1 to TRBJ2-4, with 8 bases that match TRBD1. With 4 bases clipped from V and 0 bases from J, the junction kept 6 bases outside the gene matches. CDR3 length: 16 amino acids. Germline CDR1 SGHRS, CDR2 YFSETQ. CDR3 amino acids: CASSPGQGVAKNIQYF. The CDR3, as DNA: TGCGCCAGCAGCCCAGGACAGGGTGTAGCCAAAAACATTCAGTACTTC.

The chain employs TRBV5-4 and TRBJ1-5; a possible D gene is TRBD1 (5 bases). The CDR3 covers 14 residues. CDR1 is SGHNT and CDR2 is YYREEE in the germline V gene (reference sequence). Trimming left V 2 bases short and J 15 bases short, with 21 bases between. This CDR3 reads CASSLYGSGGAVHF. The CDR3 nucleotides read TGTGCCAGCAGCTTATATGGGTCGGGAGGGGCGGTGCATTTT.